The 27 T cell receptor beta chains listed next were all sequenced from one sample in a study of blood T cell repertoires in COVID-19. Libraries were prepared by immunoSEQ multiplex PCR; TCRdb keeps only in-frame clonotypes and omits some of them. The table includes about 150,000 clones, almost 85% detected once. Sequenced input: peripheral blood. Receptor source: a human donor with acute or convalescent COVID-19. The donor label of this sample is uncertain.

As for this clone: This may be a read error, as it is one base from a much larger clone. The genes are TRBV5-4 and TRBJ1-1, with D hard to call. The CDR3 length is 13 residues. Germline V CDR1 and CDR2: SGHNT, YYREEE (reference sequence). Trimming removed 2 bases at V and 1 base at J, with 6 bases between. Here the CDR3 DNA reads TGTGCCAGCAGCTTTGGGCAGAACACTGAAGCTTTCTTT. Protein product: CASSFGQNTEAFF.

The chain recombines TRBV6-5 with TRBJ1-2; 8 positions match TRBD1. This CDR3 comprises 14 residues. Germline values: CDR1 MNHEY, CDR2 SVGAGI. J lost 8 bases, V lost 2 bases, and 7 bases had no gene match. The CDR3: CASSYQQGVGGYTF. CDR3 coding DNA: TGTGCCAGCAGTTACCAACAGGGGGTGGGCGGCTACACCTTC.

The DNA of the CDR3 is TGTGCCAGTAGTACCAGAAACGAGCAGTACTTC. Its protein product is CASSTRNEQYF. The chain joins TRBV19 to TRBJ2-7; the D is unclear. CDR3 length: 11 residues. V was trimmed by 4 bases and J by 5 bases, leaving 6 bases between them. Germline loops: CDR1 LNHDA, CDR2 SQIVND (reference sequence).

J is TRBJ2-1 and V is TRBV11-2; 8 bases align to TRBD2. Trimming took 5 bases from V and 6 from J; bases not matched to a gene: 6. CDR1 and CDR2 from the germline V gene are SGHAT and FQNNGV. The CDR3 sequence is 14 residues long. CDR3 region: CASSPWTSRNEQFF. CDR3 in DNA: TGTGCCAGCAGCCCTTGGACTAGCCGCAATGAGCAGTTCTTC. Using reference TRBV11-2 and TRBJ2-1 for the parts outside the CDR3, the full variable domain is EAGVAQSPRYKIIEKRQSVAFWCNPISGHATLYWYQQILGQGPKLLIQFQNNGVVDDSQLPKDRFSAERLKGVDSTLKIQPAKLEDSAVYLCASSPWTSRNEQFFGPGTRLTVL.

V is TRBV29-1 and J is TRBJ1-1, with 8 bases matching TRBD1. Germline CDR1 and CDR2: SQVTM and ANQGSEA. The CDR3 consists of 11 residues. V dropped 6 bases and J dropped 11; count of bases not matched to a gene: 8. As DNA, the CDR3 is TGCAGCGTCGACAGGGGCGCCATGGCTTTCTTT. Amino acid sequence: CSVDRGAMAFF.

This sequence joins TRBV3-1 (or the pseudogene TRBV3-2) and TRBJ2-7; no reliable D call. The CDR3 totals 11 residues. Between the trimmed V and J ends, which lost 5 bases and 3 bases, there was a span of 5 bases. Germline loops: CDR1 LGHDT, CDR2 YNNKEL (reference sequence). As DNA, the CDR3 is TGTGCCAGCAGCTTAGACTACGAGCAGTACTTC. This gives the protein CASSLDYEQYF.

CDR3 nucleotide sequence: TGTGCCAGCAGCTCCGGGGGGTATGGAAACACCATATATTTT. The encoded protein is CASSSGGYGNTIYF. The rearrangement uses TRBV6-5 and TRBJ1-3; perhaps TRBD1 as D (5 bases). Germline assignment: CDR1 MNHEY and CDR2 SVGAGI. The CDR3 sequence is 14 residues long. Trimming took off 6 bases at V and 3 bases at J, with 12 bases between the two ends.

This chain uses TRBV6-5 with TRBJ1-1; 9 nucleotides align to TRBD1. V lost 6 bases and J lost 4; bases outside the gene matches: 6. The CDR3 is 14 amino acids. Per the germline V gene, CDR1 is MNHEY and CDR2 is SVGAGI. The CDR3 region has the DNA TGTGCCAGCAGATACGGGACAGGGATCACTGAAGCTTTCTTT. This translates into CASRYGTGITEAFF.

This clone was counted at least ten times. The CDR3 DNA sequence: TGCGCCAGCAGCCAAGACGACAGGGGTCTCTCTGGGGCCAACGTCCTGACTTTC. Protein: CASSQDDRGLSGANVLTF. This chain uses TRBV4-3 with TRBJ2-6; 8 nucleotides match TRBD1. CDR1 LGHNA and CDR2 YSLEER come from the germline V gene. V lost 0 bases, J lost 0 bases, and 4 bases stayed unmatched. This CDR3 region has 18 residues.

The chain is built from TRBV23-1 and TRBJ1-1; 8 nucleotides line up with TRBD1. TRBV23-1 is known as an ORF, though its function is uncertain. The CDR3 is made up of 14 amino acids. V dropped 6 bases and J dropped 1; count of bases not matched to a gene: 4. This CDR3 reads CASRQDRENTEAFF. The CDR3 DNA reads as TGCGCCAGCAGGCAGGACAGGGAGAACACTGAAGCTTTCTTT.

V and J are TRBV3-1 (or the pseudogene TRBV3-2) and TRBJ1-1; TRBD1 aligns across 8 bases. CDR3 size: 14 residues. J gave up 6 bases and V 4 bases, and 7 bases lay outside the gene matches. In germline, CDR1 is LGHDT, CDR2 YNNKEL (reference sequence). The CDR3, as DNA: TGTGCCAGCAGCCCGAGGACAGGGAGCTCTGAAGCTTTCTTT. It yields the protein CASSPRTGSSEAFF.

The chain recombines TRBV5-6 with TRBJ2-3; 9 bases fit TRBD2. V dropped 4 bases and J dropped 0; count of bases not matched to a gene: 6. This CDR3 comprises 16 residues. Germline V gene data show CDR1 as SGHDT and CDR2 as YYEEEE. The CDR3 protein is CASSLLSGGSTDTQYF. The CDR3, as DNA: TGTGCCAGCAGCCTTCTAAGCGGGGGGAGCACAGATACGCAGTATTTT.

The chain links TRBV2 to TRBJ1-5; D perhaps matches TRBD1 (5 bases). V lost 4 bases to trimming and J lost 16 bases, with 20 bases between them. The CDR3 totals 13 residues. The germline CDR1 and CDR2 sequences are SNHLY and FYNNEI. The CDR3 spells CASSGPGINVKHF. The CDR3 region has the DNA TGTGCCAGCAGTGGGCCAGGGATTAACGTTAAACATTTT.

The chain recombines TRBV2 with TRBJ1-4; D remains ambiguous. Per the germline V gene, CDR1 is SNHLY and CDR2 is FYNNEI. V was clipped by 6 bases and J by 3 bases, with 11 bases between them. This CDR3 is 14 amino acids long. The DNA of the CDR3 is TGTGCCAGCAGGGCCGAAGCGGCTAATGAAAAACTGTTTTTT. This encodes CASRAEAANEKLFF.

In DNA form, the CDR3 reads TGTGCCAGCAGCCGCCTCGGCGGGGGGACCCAGTACTTC. Encoded protein: CASSRLGGGTQYF. The genes are TRBV7-8 and TRBJ2-5; TRBD2 aligns across 7 bases. J was trimmed by 7 bases and V by 5 bases; bases with no gene match: 7. The V gene's germline CDR1 is SGHVS and CDR2 FQNEAQ. The CDR3 runs to 13 residues.

The CDR3 DNA is TGCGCCAGCAGCCCCTTAGCGGGGGGGCCCGATACGCAGTATTTT. Protein product: CASSPLAGGPDTQYF. This chain links TRBV5-1 with TRBJ2-3; 11 nucleotides agree with TRBD2. J was trimmed by 6 bases and V by 4 bases; bases with no gene match: 7. Germline V gene sequence: CDR1 SGHRS, CDR2 YFSETQ. The CDR3 extends over 15 amino acids.

The chain joins TRBV4-2 to TRBJ1-6; D is perhaps TRBD1 (6 bases). The germline V gene has CDR1 LGHNA and CDR2 YNFKEQ. CDR3 length equals 14 residues. Trimming stripped 5 bases from V and 8 bases from J, with 13 bases between. The DNA for the CDR3 is TGTGCCAGCAGCGGCGGACAGTCAGATTCACCCCTCCACTTT. Protein sequence: CASSGGQSDSPLHF.

This chain's CDR3 is CASSNGHRRFLPEQYF. The CDR3 DNA sequence: TGTGCCAGCAGTAACGGACATCGGAGATTCCTCCCCGAGCAGTACTTC. This rearrangement joins TRBV11-3 to TRBJ2-7; TRBD1 might be the D (5 bases). The CDR3 has 16 amino acids. V was shortened by 6 bases and J by 6 bases, with 24 bases between the two germline ends. CDR1 SGHNT and CDR2 YENEEA come from the germline V gene.

This chain uses TRBV12-3 or TRBV12-4 with TRBJ1-3, with D perhaps TRBD1 (6 bases). V was shortened by 7 bases and J by 2 bases, with 6 bases between the two germline ends. CDR3 length equals 12 residues. The CDR3 loop is CASNRAGNTIYF. CDR3 bases: TGTGCCAGCAACAGGGCTGGAAACACCATATATTTT.

The chain recombines TRBV7-9 with TRBJ2-3, with TRBD2 matching over 10 bases. The CDR3 runs 15 residues. Germline loops: CDR1 SEHNR, CDR2 FQNEAQ (reference sequence). The V segment lost 4 bases and the J segment 2 bases; nucleotides outside the gene matches: 3. CDR3 loop: CASSSSGGLTDTQYF. The CDR3 coding sequence is TGTGCCAGCAGCTCTAGCGGGGGACTCACAGATACGCAGTATTTT.

This clone was picked up a small number of times. This chain connects TRBV5-6 to TRBJ1-2, with TRBD1 matching over 8 bases. In germline, CDR1 is SGHDT, CDR2 YYEEEE. The CDR3 spans 15 residues. The V segment lost 0 bases and the J segment 5 bases; nucleotides outside the gene matches: 6. The CDR3 nucleotides read TGTGCCAGCAGCTTGGGGCAGGGGGCGCCTTATGGCTACACCTTC. It encodes CASSLGQGAPYGYTF.

The rearrangement links TRBV29-1 to TRBJ1-2; TRBD1 agrees at 10 bases. With V trimmed by 6 bases and J by 6 bases, 4 bases remained unmatched. The length of the CDR3 is 12 residues. CDR1 is SQVTM, CDR2 ANQGSEA, per germline. The CDR3 here is CSVAGTGDGYTF. CDR3 coding DNA: TGCAGCGTCGCCGGGACAGGGGATGGCTACACCTTC.

The V gene is TRBV18, the J gene TRBJ1-1; no clear D. There are 13 residues in the CDR3. Germline assignment: CDR1 KGHSH and CDR2 LQKENI. V lost 2 bases and J 10 bases, leaving 14 bases between the germline ends. Here the CDR3 reads CASSPSMADTAFF. CDR3 nucleotides: TGTGCCAGCTCACCAAGTATGGCGGATACAGCTTTCTTT.

CDR3 sequence reads: CARQGSHMNTEAFF. The CDR3 DNA reads TGTGCCCGGCAGGGGAGTCATATGAACACTGAAGCTTTCTTT. This chain connects TRBV30 to TRBJ1-1; a possible D gene is TRBD1 (6 bases). CDR3 size: 14 residues. Trimming removed 8 bases at V and 0 bases at J, with 16 bases between. In germline, CDR1 is GTSNPN, CDR2 SVGIG (reference sequence). The full variable domain, its missing parts supplied by reference TRBV30 and TRBJ1-1, is SQTIHQWPATLVQPVGSPLSLECTVEGTSNPNLYWYRQAAGRGLQLLFYSVGIGQISSEVPQNLSASRPQDRQFILSSKKLLLSDSGFYLCARQGSHMNTEAFFGQGTRLTVV.

The chain employs TRBV30 and TRBJ1-1, with a tentative D call TRBD1 (6 bases). Germline values: CDR1 GTSNPN, CDR2 SVGIG (reference sequence). The CDR3 covers 14 residues. With 2 bases removed from V and 1 base from J, the gap between germline ends came to 11 bases. In DNA, the CDR3 is TGTGCCTGGAGTCGCCGAGGGGGGAACACTGAAGCTTTCTTT. Translation: CAWSRRGGNTEAFF. Complete variable domain (other parts from reference TRBV30 and TRBJ1-1): SQTIHQWPATLVQPVGSPLSLECTVEGTSNPNLYWYRQAAGRGLQLLFYSVGIGQISSEVPQNLSASRPQDRQFILSSKKLLLSDSGFYLCAWSRRGGNTEAFFGQGTRLTVV.

The V and J genes are TRBV6-5 and TRBJ2-3; 12 nucleotides align to TRBD2. From germline, CDR1 is MNHEY and CDR2 SVGAGI. The V segment lost 0 bases and the J segment 4 bases; nucleotides outside the gene matches: 2. This CDR3 spans 16 amino acids. The CDR3 is CASSYSGLAGSDTQYF. CDR3 nucleotide sequence: TGTGCCAGCAGTTACTCTGGACTAGCGGGGTCAGATACGCAGTATTTT.

Only a few counts were recorded for this clone. Other nucleotide sequences from this sample produce the same CDR3. The rearrangement joins TRBV18 to TRBJ1-1; 11 bases agree with TRBD1. Trimming cost V 3 bases and J 6 bases; bases outside gene matches: 0. CDR3 size: 13 residues. The germline V gene has CDR1 KGHSH and CDR2 LQKENI. In DNA, the CDR3 is TGTGCCAGCTCACCGGGACAGGGGGCTGAAGCTTTCTTT. Its translation: CASSPGQGAEAFF.